These T cell receptor beta chains were read from a single sample in a study of cytomegalovirus exposure and HLA in healthy donors. The protocol was immunoSEQ multiplex PCR, while the TCRdb copy is restricted to in-frame clones and leaves out a portion. In the table there are 150,000 to 200,000 clones, around three quarters of which are singletons. Sequencing used PBMCs. Every receptor here comes from a woman under 40 in good health and CMV-seropositive. The CDR3 runs from the conserved cysteine through the conserved F or W. A D gene is named only where the DNA matches it firmly. A clone size is listed for some rows: how often the clone was seen (once, few, many), or a class if it is expanded.

V gene	J gene	D gene	clone size	CDR3 DNA	CDR3 protein
TRBV2	TRBJ2-6	NA	NA	TGTGCCAGCAGTGAAAGAGGAGGGGAATCTGGGGCCAACGTCCTGACTTTC	CASSERGGESGANVLTF
TRBV30	TRBJ2-1	TRBD2	NA	TGTGCCTGGAGATATAGCGGGGGAGACTACAATGAGCAGTTCTTC	CAWRYSGGDYNEQFF
TRBV29-1	TRBJ2-4	TRBD1	NA	TGCAGCGTCGCCACGATAGACAGGGCCCAAAACATTCAGTACTTC	CSVATIDRAQNIQYF
TRBV5-4	TRBJ1-2	TRBD1	NA	TGTGCCAGCAGCTTCACGGGACAGGGAAGAGCTAACTATGGCTACACCTTC	CASSFTGQGRANYGYTF
TRBV19	TRBJ1-5	NA	NA	TGTGCCAGTAGGGCTGGCGGGGGAGTGGTGGTTGGCAATCAGCCCCAGCATTTT	CASRAGGGVVVGNQPQHF
TRBV7-9	TRBJ1-2	NA	NA	TGTGCCAGCAGCTTAGTGGGCAGGAACCCCTATGGCTACACCTTC	CASSLVGRNPYGYTF
TRBV7-7	TRBJ1-5	TRBD1	NA	TGTGCCAGCAGCGCTGGACAGGCTCGCAATCAGCCCCAGCATTTT	CASSAGQARNQPQHF
TRBV14	TRBJ2-1	TRBD2	NA	TGTGCCAGCAGCCAATTAACTAGCGGGGGCCCATCTTCCTACAATGAGCAGTTCTTC	CASSQLTSGGPSSYNEQFF
TRBV5-5	TRBJ1-3	NA	few	TGTGCCAGCAGCTTGGGGGTAGGGACAAACTCTGGAAACACCATATATTTT	CASSLGVGTNSGNTIYF
TRBV18	TRBJ2-1	TRBD2	NA	TGTGCCAGCTCACCACTAGCGGGGGCCTACAATGAGCAGTTCTTC	CASSPLAGAYNEQFF
TRBV27	TRBJ2-3	NA	NA	TGTGCCAGCCAAGGGTGGGGGCCGTCGGATACGCAGTATTTT	CASQGWGPSDTQYF
TRBV4-1	TRBJ2-5	NA	once	TGCGCCAGCAGCCAAGAGGAGCGAAGGGGCGCCTCCGAGACCCAGTACTTC	CASSQEERRGASETQYF
TRBV11-2	TRBJ2-3	TRBD2	NA	TGTGCCAGCAGCCCCCGGGACTATGAGTCAGATACGCAGTATTTT	CASSPRDYESDTQYF
TRBV5-1	TRBJ2-5	NA	NA	TGCGCCAGCAGCTCACTTGGGGCTAGTTGGCAAGAGACCCAGTACTTC	CASSSLGASWQETQYF